This T cell receptor beta chain came from a study of cytomegalovirus exposure and HLA in healthy donors. Findings of the study overall: A reported reduction in N-insertions relative to the approximately 640-donor mean was seen in an Asian-associated ancestry cluster in a later analysis.

This CDR3 spans 16 amino acids. V lost 4 bases, J lost 4 bases, and 6 bases stayed unmatched. Germline V gene sequence: CDR1 SGHRS, CDR2 YFSETQ. The PCR contained 60 Vbeta and 13 Jbeta primers. Here immunoSEQ multiplex PCR was the method, and the copy in TCRdb shows in-frame clones only, minus some. The sample carries some 160,000 clones, roughly three quarters recorded once. Concerning this clone: What it binds is unknown.

The rearrangement uses TRBV5-1 and TRBJ2-1, with 12 bases aligning to TRBD2. Specimen: PBMCs. This receptor was taken from a man aged 55 to 70 in good health and CMV-seronegative. Here the CDR3 reads CASSTGLAGWYNEQFF. The CDR3 DNA sequence: TGCGCCAGCAGCACAGGACTAGCGGGATGGTACAATGAGCAGTTCTTC. Using reference TRBV5-1 and TRBJ2-1 for the parts outside the CDR3, the full variable domain is KAGVTQTPRYLIKTRGQQVTLSCSPISGHRSVSWYQQTPGQGLQFLFEYFSETQRNKGNFPGRFSGRQFSNSRSEMNVSTLELGDSALYLCASSTGLAGWYNEQFFGPGTRLTVL.